This paragraph reports one T cell receptor beta chain. Its antigen is as yet unknown. This sample stems from a study of T-cell reconstitution after alpha-beta-depleted transplantation in children. Overall study results and limits: Several patients had high TCRbeta diversity at day 60; it came from surviving recipient T cells and thymic progenitors. By one year post-transplant, T-cell counts and diversity largely arose from T cells that were newly produced. Several hundred expanded graft clones reportedly supplied alpha-beta T cells about two months after transplant.

The CDR3 spans 15 residues. The trim removed 5 bases at V and 0 bases at J, leaving 6 bases unmatched. The germline gives CDR1 SEHNR, CDR2 FQNEAQ (reference sequence). Preparation of the TCRbeta library was carried out with unique molecular identifiers. TCRdb ran MiXCR on the PCR reads and lists one entry per CDR3 protein. The repertoire has about 310,000 distinct CDR3 sequences, around 25% of them found once; the top ten carry approximately 11%. Material: PBMCs, mostly from graft donor cells, obtained 180 days after TCRalphabeta/CD19-depleted stem cell transplant. The chain links TRBV7-9 to TRBJ2-7, with 8 nucleotides matching TRBD2. The TCR sequence derives from a male patient aged 10-17 years who had a stem cell transplant for acute lymphoblastic leukemia, so the T cells may come from the graft donor. The CDR3 here is CASSARGGLSYEQYF. The CDR3 DNA reads TGTGCCAGCAGCGCACGGGGGGGCCTCTCCTACGAGCAGTACTTC.